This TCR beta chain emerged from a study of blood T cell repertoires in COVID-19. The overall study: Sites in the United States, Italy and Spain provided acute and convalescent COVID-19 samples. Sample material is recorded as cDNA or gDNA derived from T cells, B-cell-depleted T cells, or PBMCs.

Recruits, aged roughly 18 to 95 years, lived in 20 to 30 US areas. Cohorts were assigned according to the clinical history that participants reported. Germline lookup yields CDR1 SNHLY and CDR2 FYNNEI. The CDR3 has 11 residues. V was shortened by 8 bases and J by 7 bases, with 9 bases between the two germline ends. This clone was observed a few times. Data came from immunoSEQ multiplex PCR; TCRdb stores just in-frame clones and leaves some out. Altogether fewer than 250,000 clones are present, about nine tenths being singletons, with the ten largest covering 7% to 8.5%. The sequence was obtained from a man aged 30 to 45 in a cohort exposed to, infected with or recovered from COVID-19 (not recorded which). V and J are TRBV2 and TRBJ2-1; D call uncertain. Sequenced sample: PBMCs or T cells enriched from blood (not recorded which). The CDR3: CASFPRNEQFF. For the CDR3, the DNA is TGTGCCAGCTTTCCGAGGAATGAGCAGTTCTTC. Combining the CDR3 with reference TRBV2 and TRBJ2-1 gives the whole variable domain EPEVTQTPSHQVTQMGQEVILRCVPISNHLYFYWYRQILGQKVEFLVSFYNNEISEKSEIFDDQFSVERPDGSNFTLKIRSTKLEDSAMYFCASFPRNEQFFGPGTRLTVL.